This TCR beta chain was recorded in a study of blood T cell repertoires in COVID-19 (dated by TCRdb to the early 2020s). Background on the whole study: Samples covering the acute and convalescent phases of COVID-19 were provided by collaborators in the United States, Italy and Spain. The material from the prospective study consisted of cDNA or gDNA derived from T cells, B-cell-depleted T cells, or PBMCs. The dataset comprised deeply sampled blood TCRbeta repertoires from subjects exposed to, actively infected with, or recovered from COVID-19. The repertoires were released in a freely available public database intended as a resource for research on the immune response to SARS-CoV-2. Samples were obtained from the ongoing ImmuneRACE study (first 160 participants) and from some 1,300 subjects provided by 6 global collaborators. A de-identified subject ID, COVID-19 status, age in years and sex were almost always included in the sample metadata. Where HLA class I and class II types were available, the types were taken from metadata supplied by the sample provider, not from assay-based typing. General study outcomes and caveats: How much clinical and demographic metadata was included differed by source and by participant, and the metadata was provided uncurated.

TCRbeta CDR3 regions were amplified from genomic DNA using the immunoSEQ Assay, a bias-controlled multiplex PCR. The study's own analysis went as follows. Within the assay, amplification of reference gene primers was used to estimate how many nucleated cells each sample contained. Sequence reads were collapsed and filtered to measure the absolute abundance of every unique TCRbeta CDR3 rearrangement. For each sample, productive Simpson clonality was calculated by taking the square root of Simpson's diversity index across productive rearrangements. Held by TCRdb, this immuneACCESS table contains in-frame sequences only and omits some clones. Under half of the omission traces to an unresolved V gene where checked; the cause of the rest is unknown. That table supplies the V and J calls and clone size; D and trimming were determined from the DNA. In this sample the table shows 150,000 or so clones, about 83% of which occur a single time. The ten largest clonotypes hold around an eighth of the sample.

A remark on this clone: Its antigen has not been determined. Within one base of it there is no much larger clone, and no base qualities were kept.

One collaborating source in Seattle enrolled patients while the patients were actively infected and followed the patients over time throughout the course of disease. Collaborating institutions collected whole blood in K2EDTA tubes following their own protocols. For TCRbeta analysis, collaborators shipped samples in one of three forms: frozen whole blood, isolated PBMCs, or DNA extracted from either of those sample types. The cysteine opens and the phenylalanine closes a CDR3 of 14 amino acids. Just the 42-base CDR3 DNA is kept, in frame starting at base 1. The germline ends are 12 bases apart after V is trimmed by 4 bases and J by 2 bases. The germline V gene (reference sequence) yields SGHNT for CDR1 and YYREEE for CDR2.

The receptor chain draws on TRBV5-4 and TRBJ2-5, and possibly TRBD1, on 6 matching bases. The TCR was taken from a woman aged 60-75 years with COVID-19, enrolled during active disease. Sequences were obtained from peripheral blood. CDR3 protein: CASSPWTVQETQYF. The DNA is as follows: TGTGCCAGCAGCCCCTGGACAGTACAAGAGACCCAGTACTTC.